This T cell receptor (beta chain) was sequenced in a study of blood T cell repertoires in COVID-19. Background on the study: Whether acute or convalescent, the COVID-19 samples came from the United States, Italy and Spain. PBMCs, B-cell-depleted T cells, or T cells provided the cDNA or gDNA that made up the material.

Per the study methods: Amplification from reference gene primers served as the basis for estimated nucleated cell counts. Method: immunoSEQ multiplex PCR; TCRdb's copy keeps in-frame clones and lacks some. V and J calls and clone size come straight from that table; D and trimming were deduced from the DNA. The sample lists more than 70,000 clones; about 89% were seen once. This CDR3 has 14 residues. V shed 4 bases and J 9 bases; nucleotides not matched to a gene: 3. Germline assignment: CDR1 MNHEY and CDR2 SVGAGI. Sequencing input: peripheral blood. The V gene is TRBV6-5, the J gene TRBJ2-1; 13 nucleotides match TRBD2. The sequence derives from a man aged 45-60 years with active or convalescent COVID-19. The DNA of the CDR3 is TGTGCCAGCAGTTCGGGACTAGCGGGATCTGAGCAGTTCTTC. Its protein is CASSSGLAGSEQFF.